The 22 T cell receptor delta chains presented below share a single source sample, sequenced in a study of gamma-delta T cells after stem cell transplantation. TCRdb re-called the RT-PCR reads via CATT. This sample carries 2,000 or so delta-chain clones, approximately 0.32% of them seen once, and the ten largest clones take approximately 20%. The sample consisted of gamma-delta T cells. These receptors all come from a human donor. It is not recorded whose cells these are; they may come from a transplant donor.

This clone is deemed medium-sized. Distinct nucleotide sequences in the sample also encode this CDR3. The CDR3 region has the DNA TGTGCCTGTGACACGTCGTGGGGGATACGCCGGGGGTCCGATAAACTCATCTTT. Translation: CACDTSWGIRRGSDKLIF. The chain is built from TRDV2 and TRDJ1; 11 bases agree with TRDD3. This CDR3 region has 18 residues. V shed 1 base and J 3 bases; nucleotides not matched to a gene: 12. The germline gives CDR1 GEAIGNYY, CDR2 EKD.

The chain employs TRDV1 and TRDJ1, with D possibly being TRDD3 (5 bases). This CDR3 has 20 amino acids. Looked up from germline, CDR1 is TSWWSYY and CDR2 is QGS. Trimming took 9 bases from V and 0 from J, leaving 32 bases between them. CDR3 sequence: CALQLRGEYRGGEYTDKLIF. The CDR3 DNA reads TGTGCTCTCCAGCTACGAGGGGAATACCGGGGAGGGGAATACACCGATAAACTCATCTTT.

This clone was observed a few times. The protein given by TCRdb reflects a much larger clone and differs at residue 5 from this DNA's translation, likely from a read error; the protein shown is the DNA's translation. The rearrangement joins TRDV2 to TRDJ1; 10 nucleotides match TRDD3. The CDR3 is made up of 16 amino acids. The germline gives CDR1 GEAIGNYY, CDR2 EKD. After removal of 3 bases from V and 5 bases from J, the junction contained 11 bases not matched to a gene. CDR3 region: CACDPLGDRIKDKLIF. The DNA for the CDR3 is TGTGCCTGTGACCCCCTGGGGGATAGAATTAAGGATAAACTCATCTTT.

With respect to this clone: This likely came from a read error, as a far larger clone is one base away. Other DNA sequences in the same sample also yield this CDR3. This sequence joins TRDV2 and TRDJ1; 8 bases fit TRDD3. The CDR3 covers 17 residues. Trimming at V came to 2 bases and at J to 2 bases, leaving 12 bases not matched to a gene. Germline assignment: CDR1 GEAIGNYY and CDR2 EKD. The CDR3 here is CACDRLEGYGGTDKLIF. The CDR3 region has the DNA TGTGCCTGTGACAGGTTGGAGGGATACGGAGGAACCGATAAACTCATCTTT.

This clone was recorded a few times. TCRdb assigns this DNA the protein of a much larger clone, which departs from its translation at residue 4; this likely reflects a read error, and the protein shown comes from translating the DNA. The chain joins TRDV2 to TRDJ1; 10 bases line up with TRDD3. Germline V CDR1 and CDR2: GEAIGNYY, EKD. The CDR3 has 16 residues. CDR3 coding DNA: TGTGCCTGTGGCACCGCCGAGGGGGGGATACGTGGTAAACTCATCTTT. Translated, it gives CACGTAEGGIRGKLIF.

This chain joins TRDV2 and TRDJ1; 12 nucleotides agree with TRDD3. CDR3 length: 18 residues. Trimming removed 0 bases from V and 7 bases from J; junction bases left unmatched: 14. The germline gives CDR1 GEAIGNYY, CDR2 EKD. The DNA of the CDR3 is TGTGCCTGTGACACCGGAGGTGTACTGGGGGATACCCGGGGTAAACTCATCTTT. Protein: CACDTGGVLGDTRGKLIF.

Notes on this clone: A single base separates this from a much larger clone, so it may be a read error. V is TRDV2 and J is TRDJ1; the match to TRDD3 covers 13 bases. This CDR3 contains 23 residues. Germline assignment: CDR1 GEAIGNYY and CDR2 EKD. Trimming at V came to 3 bases and at J to 0 bases, leaving 24 bases not matched to a gene. The DNA of the CDR3 is TGTGCCTGTGACTCGGTACTGGGGGATACGCGGGGAGGTGAGGGATCGTACACCGATAAACTCATCTTT. Translated, it gives CACDSVLGDTRGGEGSYTDKLIF.

This clone was counted between two and nine times. TCRdb's listed protein matches a much larger clone and diverges from this DNA's translation at residue 13, likely through a read error; the protein shown comes from the DNA. V and J are TRDV2 and TRDJ3; maybe TRDD3 (5 bases). Germline assignment: CDR1 GEAIGNYY and CDR2 EKD. This CDR3 spans 18 amino acids. CDR3 in amino acids: CACDTIKSPSWDIRQMFF. DNA of the CDR3: TGTGCCTGTGACACGATAAAATCTCCCTCCTGGGACATCCGACAGATGTTTTTC.

To note about this clone: The protein given by TCRdb reflects a much larger clone and differs at residue 3 from this DNA's translation, likely from a read error; the protein shown is the DNA's translation. The chain carries TRDV2 and TRDJ1; 11 positions match TRDD3. The germline CDR1 and CDR2 sequences are GEAIGNYY and EKD. This CDR3 comprises 17 residues. DNA for the CDR3: TGTGCCTATGACACATTGGGGGATACGATTAGCACCGATAAACTCATCTTT. This encodes CAYDTLGDTISTDKLIF.

V usage is TRDV2 and J usage is TRDJ1, with 12 bases fitting TRDD3. The CDR3 runs 20 residues. Trimming took 3 bases from V and 3 from J; bases not matched to a gene: 19. Germline CDR1 reads GEAIGNYY; CDR2 reads EKD. The CDR3 nucleotides are TGTGCCTGTGACCCCGTCCAGGGCCTTTCTGGGGGATACGCGGCCGATAAACTCATCTTT. Its translation is CACDPVQGLSGGYAADKLIF.

Judged by abundance, this clone is medium-sized (0.01 to 0.1%). Its ends do not fully match the called genes, so a read error is possible. The chain carries TRDV2 and TRDJ3, with 11 bases fitting TRDD3. In germline, CDR1 is GEAIGNYY, CDR2 EKD. The CDR3 contains 19 residues. The CDR3 sequence is CACDTMPGGYSRDTRQMFF. CDR3 sequence (DNA): TGTGCCTGTGACACCATGCCTGGGGGATACTCCCGGGACACCCGACAGATGTTTTTC.

This clone was detected a few times. The likely explanation is a read error, given a far larger clone one base away. The chain is built from TRAV38-2/DV8 and TRDJ1; 11 positions agree with TRDD3. V was clipped by 4 bases and J by 2 bases; unmatched bases: 22. This CDR3 contains 21 residues. Germline V CDR1 and CDR2: TSESDYY, QEAYKQQN. The CDR3, as DNA: TGTGCTTATAGGGTACCTTCCTACTCCTGGGGGATACACGTGAGTACCGATAAACTCATCTTT. Its protein product is CAYRVPSYSWGIHVSTDKLIF.

This clone has only a few counts. The protein held in TCRdb is that of a much larger clone and does not match this DNA's translation at residue 4, likely because of a read error; the protein shown is translated from the DNA. The V call is TRDV2, the J call TRDJ1; 10 positions agree with TRDD3. In germline, CDR1 is GEAIGNYY, CDR2 EKD. CDR3 length: 15 amino acids. In nucleotides, the CDR3 is TGTGCCTGTAACACCGTTGGGGGATACTCGGATAAACTCATCTTT. The encoded protein is CACNTVGGYSDKLIF.

This clone was detected a few times. A far larger clone is just one base off, so this is likely a read error. The same CDR3 can be traced to other DNA sequences in this sample. V gene TRDV2 combines with J gene TRDJ1, with TRDD3 as a possible D gene (6 bases). Germline assignment: CDR1 GEAIGNYY and CDR2 EKD. Trimming left V 0 bases short and J 0 bases short, with 16 bases between. This CDR3 contains 17 residues. The CDR3 nucleotides are TGTGCCTGTGACACCGTAGGTGGGGGCTTAGACACCGATAAACTCATCTTT. It yields the protein CACDTVGGGLDTDKLIF.

This clone occurred a few times. TCRdb records a much larger clone's protein for this DNA, with a difference at residue 3 that likely arises from a read error; the protein given is the translation of the DNA. The gene calls are TRDV2 and TRDJ1; 13 bases are a match to TRDD3. The junction had 12 bases not matched to a gene; V was cut back by 9 bases and J by 0 bases. CDR3 length: 17 residues. CDR1 is GEAIGNYY and CDR2 is EKD in the germline V gene. The CDR3 spells CARYLLGDTMNTDKLIF. CDR3 coding DNA: TGTGCCCGTTACTTACTGGGGGATACGATGAACACCGATAAACTCATCTTT.

This clone was counted a few times. With only one base between it and a far larger clone, this is likely a read error. The chain links TRDV2 to TRDJ1; 8 nucleotides align to TRDD3. This CDR3 spans 20 amino acids. The V gene's germline CDR1 is GEAIGNYY and CDR2 EKD. V shed 0 bases, J shed 3 bases, and the junction held 20 bases outside the gene matches. CDR3 sequence (DNA): TGTGCCTGTGACACCGCCCCCACTGGGGGTCGGGACCGGTACGCCGATAAACTCATCTTT. It yields the protein CACDTAPTGGRDRYADKLIF.

As to this clone: TCRdb assigns this DNA the protein of a much larger clone, which departs from its translation at residue 11; this likely reflects a read error, and the protein shown comes from translating the DNA. This chain links TRDV2 with TRDJ1; D gene uncertain. This CDR3 has 15 amino acids. Per the germline V gene, CDR1 is GEAIGNYY and CDR2 is EKD. V was trimmed by 0 bases and J by 6 bases, leaving 16 bases between them. CDR3 amino acids: CACDTAATRTNKLIF. The CDR3 DNA follows: TGTGCCTGTGACACCGCGGCCACAAGGACCAATAAACTCATCTTT.

This clone has more than one count but fewer than ten. The chain combines TRDV2 with TRDJ1; 12 bases align to TRDD3. Trimming cost V 0 bases and J 1 base; bases outside gene matches: 14. This CDR3 has 20 amino acids. Germline lookup yields CDR1 GEAIGNYY and CDR2 EKD. As DNA, the CDR3 is TGTGCCTGTGACACCCTGGGGGATACGGGCCCCCCTCGAGGCACCGATAAACTCATCTTT. Residues: CACDTLGDTGPPRGTDKLIF.

No V segment was called; the J segment is TRDJ1; the DNA was not used to check the table's D call, TRDD3. This CDR3 has 15 residues. The DNA for the CDR3 is TGTGCCTGTGACACCCTGCTGGGGGATACGGGTAAACTCATCTTT. It specifies CACDTLLGDTGKLIF.

Notes on this clone: TCRdb pairs this DNA with a much larger clone's protein that differs at residue 10, likely a read error; the protein shown was translated from the DNA. The genes are TRDV2 and TRDJ1, with TRDD3 identical over 7 bases. Germline V gene sequence: CDR1 GEAIGNYY, CDR2 EKD. The CDR3 loop spans 19 amino acids. V shed 0 bases and J 0 bases; nucleotides not matched to a gene: 15. The CDR3, as DNA: TGTGCCTGTGACACCATGAGTCTGGGGGGTACGGAGTACACCGATAAACTCATCTTT. Encoded protein: CACDTMSLGGTEYTDKLIF.

Remarks on this clone: This DNA translates differently at residue 4 from the TCRdb protein, which is that of a much larger clone; a read error is likely, and the protein shown is the DNA's own translation. The V call is TRDV2, the J call TRDJ1; 9 bases match TRDD3. Looked up from germline, CDR1 is GEAIGNYY and CDR2 is EKD. This CDR3 spans 17 amino acids. CDR3 amino acids: CACVTVLGEQHTDKLIF. CDR3 nucleotide sequence: TGTGCCTGTGTCACCGTACTGGGGGAACAGCACACCGATAAACTCATCTTT.

About this clone: This DNA translates differently at residue 6 from the TCRdb protein, which is that of a much larger clone; a read error is likely, and the protein shown is the DNA's own translation. The chain joins TRDV2 to TRDJ1; 13 nucleotides match TRDD3. CDR1 and CDR2 from the germline V gene are GEAIGNYY and EKD. The CDR3 loop spans 18 amino acids. V was pared by 3 bases and J by 1 base, with 10 bases of the junction left unmatched. CDR3 in DNA: TGTGCCTGTGACTCCCCCGTACTGGGGGATACGGGCACCGATAAACTCATCTTT. It encodes CACDSPVLGDTGTDKLIF.